These 22 T cell receptor beta chains were all obtained from the same sample, sequenced in a study of T cell responses to AZD1222 COVID-19 vaccine. Produced via immunoSEQ multiplex PCR; TCRdb's table is partial and in-frame only. The table shows some 200,000 clones, with approximately 94% occurring only once. Sequencing was performed on peripheral blood, taken 28 days after the second dose of the MenACWY control vaccine. Receptors were obtained from an adult who received the MenACWY meningococcal vaccine as a control.

The chain recombines TRBV5-1 with TRBJ1-4; 7 bases match TRBD1. Looked up from germline, CDR1 is SGHRS and CDR2 is YFSETQ. Trimming at V came to 4 bases and at J to 0 bases, leaving 9 bases not matched to a gene. The CDR3 runs to 17 residues. The CDR3 loop is CASSVFQQGTTNEKLFF. The DNA of the CDR3 is TGCGCCAGCAGCGTGTTTCAACAGGGGACAACTAATGAAAAACTGTTTTTT.

The chain joins TRBV7-3 to TRBJ2-3; 9 nucleotides agree with TRBD2. The CDR3 is 18 amino acids. V lost 3 bases to trimming and J lost 1 base; unmatched junction nucleotides: 11. Per the germline V gene, CDR1 is SGHTA and CDR2 is FQGTGA. The CDR3 DNA sequence: TGTGCCAGCAGCTTTGGCGCGGGAGGGCCTCTGGGCACAGATACGCAGTATTTT. This gives the protein CASSFGAGGPLGTDTQYF.

This clone has more than one count but fewer than ten. The chain combines TRBV6-5 with TRBJ1-5; D call uncertain. The CDR3 covers 15 residues. Per germline, CDR1 MNHEY and CDR2 SVGAGI. Deletions cut 0 bases from V and 3 bases from J, with 9 bases between. CDR3 sequence (DNA): TGTGCCAGCAGTTACTCGATAGTTTCCAATCAGCCCCAGCATTTT. It encodes CASSYSIVSNQPQHF.

The CDR3 region has the DNA TGTGCCAGCAGTGACTTCTGCCGGTCCGGGACGTACTACACAGATACGCAGTATTTT. Translated, it gives CASSDFCRSGTYYTDTQYF. The chain employs TRBV6-4 and TRBJ2-3; D may match TRBD1 or TRBD2 (5 bases each). The germline V and J ends were trimmed by 1 base and 2 bases, with 22 bases remaining between them. In germline, CDR1 is MRHNA, CDR2 SNTAGT. The CDR3 contains 19 residues.

This sequence joins TRBV4-2 and TRBJ2-6; D perhaps matches TRBD1 (6 bases). CDR1 and CDR2 (germline): LGHNA, YNFKEQ. This CDR3 has 18 amino acids. Trimming stripped 1 base from V and 0 bases from J, with 13 bases between. The CDR3 here is CASSQGQGLGSGANVLTF. The CDR3, as DNA: TGTGCCAGCAGCCAAGGTCAGGGGCTAGGCTCTGGGGCCAACGTCCTGACTTTC.

This rearrangement joins TRBV11-3 to TRBJ2-2, with D hard to call. Germline CDR1 reads SGHNT; CDR2 reads YENEEA. Trimming removed 8 bases at V and 7 bases at J, with 8 bases between. The CDR3 totals 11 residues. CDR3 nucleotide sequence: TGTGCCAGCCAACACAGCGGGGAGCTGTTTTTT. It encodes CASQHSGELFF.

This chain links TRBV9 with TRBJ1-5; the D is unclear. This CDR3 has 15 amino acids. V dropped 4 bases and J dropped 0 bases, with 11 bases sitting between them. Germline-derived CDR1 and CDR2 are SGDLS and YYNGEE. As DNA, the CDR3 is TGTGCCAGCAGCACCTCGACGGATAGCAATCAGCCCCAGCATTTT. Protein sequence: CASSTSTDSNQPQHF.

This clone has just a few counts. This chain uses TRBV2 with TRBJ1-1; D unresolved. Trimming removed 11 bases at V and 1 base at J, with 14 bases between. This CDR3 contains 13 residues. The germline V gene has CDR1 SNHLY and CDR2 FYNNEI. The CDR3 loop reads CALGTKGNTEAFF. In DNA, the CDR3 is TGTGCCCTCGGAACGAAGGGGAACACTGAAGCTTTCTTT.

The J gene is TRBJ2-1, the V gene TRBV4-1, with D possibly TRBD2 on 6 matching bases. This CDR3 has 12 amino acids. V dropped 6 bases and J dropped 9 bases, with 12 bases sitting between them. The V gene's germline CDR1 is MGHRA and CDR2 YSYEKL. The CDR3 is CASRAGRGEQFF. In DNA form, the CDR3 reads TGCGCCAGCAGGGCGGGACGGGGTGAGCAGTTCTTC.

The sample holds one count of this clone. V and J are TRBV19 and TRBJ2-6; 10 nucleotides agree with TRBD2. Germline CDR1 is LNHDA and CDR2 is SQIVND (reference sequence). V shed 6 bases, J shed 4 bases, and the junction held 12 bases outside the gene matches. The CDR3 runs 18 residues. The CDR3 coding sequence is TGTGCCAGTAGCCCCCCTTGGGGACTAGCGCCCGGGGCCAACGTCCTGACTTTC. It is translated as CASSPPWGLAPGANVLTF. The entire variable domain, with the rest obtained from reference TRBV19 and TRBJ2-6, is as follows: DGGITQSPKYLFRKEGQNVTLSCEQNLNHDAMYWYRQDPGQGLRLIYYSQIVNDFQKGDIAEGYSVSREKKESFPLTVTSAQKNPTAFYLCASSPPWGLAPGANVLTFGAGSRLTVL.

The V and J genes are TRBV6-5 and TRBJ1-2; a weak D match, TRBD1 (5 bases). Germline CDR1 is MNHEY and CDR2 is SVGAGI. The ends were cut back, 7 bases at V and 6 bases at J, with 18 bases in the middle. The CDR3 totals 14 residues. The CDR3 DNA follows: TGTGCCAGCACCCACTTTTCCGGGGCAAATGGCTACACCTTC. It codes for CASTHFSGANGYTF.

V usage is TRBV12-5 and J usage is TRBJ2-7, with D unresolved. V shed 5 bases and J shed 4 bases, with 15 bases lying between them. Germline V CDR1 and CDR2: LGHNT, FRNRAP. CDR3 length: 14 residues. The CDR3: CASGLLDGSYEQYF. DNA for the CDR3: TGTGCTAGTGGTCTCCTGGACGGCTCTTACGAGCAGTACTTC.

This clone was observed once. The rearrangement uses TRBV10-3 and TRBJ1-5; tentative D call: TRBD1 (6 bases). The CDR3 length is 14 residues. Germline lookup yields CDR1 ENHRY and CDR2 SYGVKD. The ends were cut back, 10 bases at V and 0 bases at J, with 13 bases in the middle. CDR3 nucleotide sequence: TGTGCCAGGGGCGAACAGGGTAGCAATCAGCCCCAGCATTTT. Translating gives CARGEQGSNQPQHF.

This chain joins TRBV27 and TRBJ2-1; D possibly corresponds to TRBD1 (5 bases). The CDR3 is 14 residues long. Looked up from germline, CDR1 is MNHEY and CDR2 is SMNVEV (reference sequence). Trimming removed 5 bases from V and 4 bases from J, with 12 bases in between. The CDR3 DNA follows: TGTGCCAGCAGTCCCAAGACAGCTTACAATGAGCAGTTCTTC. Protein: CASSPKTAYNEQFF.

This rearrangement joins TRBV6-5 to TRBJ2-7; TRBD2 matches 7 bases. The junction had 10 bases not matched to a gene; V was cut back by 3 bases and J by 2 bases. The germline V gene has CDR1 MNHEY and CDR2 SVGAGI. The CDR3 is 16 residues long. The DNA for the CDR3 is TGTGCCAGCAGTTATCAAGGCGGGAGAGGTCCCTACGAGCAGTACTTC. It specifies CASSYQGGRGPYEQYF.

The chain combines TRBV19 with TRBJ1-4; 8 bases agree with TRBD1. CDR1 and CDR2 from the germline V gene are LNHDA and SQIVND (reference sequence). The CDR3 has 14 amino acids. Losses at the gene ends were 4 bases for V and 8 bases for J; bases not matched to a gene: 6. The CDR3 sequence is CASSSGQGGEKLFF. In DNA, the CDR3 is TGTGCCAGTAGTAGCGGACAGGGAGGCGAAAAACTGTTTTTT.

This clone was detected only once. The chain links TRBV19 to TRBJ1-2; 9 bases match TRBD1. The trim removed 7 bases at V and 2 bases at J, leaving 14 bases unmatched. The germline gives CDR1 LNHDA, CDR2 SQIVND (reference sequence). The CDR3 is 17 amino acids. The CDR3 is CASTGTGTTVTNYGYTF. The CDR3 DNA follows: TGTGCCAGTACCGGGACAGGGACTACAGTAACGAACTATGGCTACACCTTC.

This clone was detected once. This chain links TRBV19 with TRBJ1-2; a possible D gene is TRBD1 (6 bases). This CDR3 has 15 amino acids. Germline V gene sequence: CDR1 LNHDA, CDR2 SQIVND (reference sequence). V dropped 1 base and J dropped 5 bases, with 14 bases sitting between them. The CDR3: CASSIVAGEYYGYTF. The CDR3 DNA is TGTGCCAGTAGTATAGTAGCAGGGGAGTATTATGGCTACACCTTC.

The V gene is TRBV6-2 or TRBV6-3, the J gene TRBJ1-3; D remains unclear. Trimming took off 8 bases at V and 8 bases at J, with 19 bases between the two ends. The CDR3 runs 14 residues. CDR1 MNHEY and CDR2 SVGEGT come from the germline V gene. The CDR3 sequence: CASRPRPGGDTIYF. The CDR3 region has the DNA TGTGCCAGCCGCCCCCGGCCCGGCGGCGACACCATATATTTT.

The genes are TRBV27 and TRBJ1-5; unclear D gene. The germline CDR1 and CDR2 sequences are MNHEY and SMNVEV (reference sequence). The CDR3 covers 13 residues. V dropped 6 bases and J dropped 0 bases, with 6 bases sitting between them. CDR3 sequence: CASRMYSNQPQHF. The CDR3 DNA is TGTGCCAGCAGAATGTATAGCAATCAGCCCCAGCATTTT.

The J gene is TRBJ2-1, the V gene TRBV11-1; 13 bases match TRBD2. There are 15 residues in the CDR3. CDR1 SGHAT and CDR2 FQDESV come from the germline V gene (reference sequence). V was pared by 5 bases and J by 7 bases, with 5 bases of the junction left unmatched. CDR3 sequence (DNA): TGTGCCAGCAGCCCCAGGACTAGCGGGAGTAATGAGCAGTTCTTC. This encodes CASSPRTSGSNEQFF. Full variable domain (missing parts from reference TRBV11-1 and TRBJ2-1): EAEVAQSPRYKITEKSQAVAFWCDPISGHATLYWYRQILGQGPELLVQFQDESVVDDSQLPKDRFSAERLKGVDSTLKIQPAELGDSAMYLCASSPRTSGSNEQFFGPGTRLTVL.

CDR3 amino acids: CASSLGSQGLRAEAFF. The CDR3 DNA follows: TGCGCCAGCAGCCTTGGGTCGCAGGGTTTGAGGGCTGAAGCTTTCTTT. The chain carries TRBV5-1 and TRBJ1-1, with D perhaps matching TRBD1 (5 bases). The germline gives CDR1 SGHRS, CDR2 YFSETQ. The CDR3 has 16 residues. The germline V and J ends were trimmed by 4 bases and 6 bases, with 22 bases remaining between them.